Shown below are 21 T cell receptor beta chains from a single sample sequenced in a study of shared clonotypes between healthy human individuals. This table comes from immunoSEQ multiplex PCR, and its TCRdb copy is limited to in-frame clones, with some not included. The data hold more than 900,000 clones, with roughly 74% observed a single time. Sequenced: memory CD4+ T cells from PBMCs. The sample's subset: CD45RA-negative fraction. These TCRs come from a young man in good health. Some clones in this sample may be carry-over from other donors' samples.

CDR3 sequence (DNA): TGTGCCAGCAGTGAAAGGGCTAGCGGGGGCACAGATACGCAGTATTTT. Translated: CASSERASGGTDTQYF. The rearrangement links TRBV2 to TRBJ2-3, with 9 bases lining up with TRBD2. This CDR3 has 16 residues. The ends lost 2 bases at V and 1 base at J; junction bases unmatched: 4. Germline V gene sequence: CDR1 SNHLY, CDR2 FYNNEI.

The chain has TRBV5-4 and TRBJ2-5; 9 positions agree with TRBD1. CDR3 length: 15 amino acids. With 1 base clipped from V and 7 bases from J, the junction kept 8 bases outside the gene matches. Germline CDR1 and CDR2: SGHNT and YYREEE (reference sequence). In DNA, the CDR3 is TGTGCCAGCAGCTTGATTTCACAGGGGGCTATGACCCAGTACTTC. It is translated as CASSLISQGAMTQYF.

This clone was counted a single time. V gene TRBV6-5 combines with J gene TRBJ2-7, with 10 bases lining up with TRBD2. The CDR3 covers 15 residues. Germline loops: CDR1 MNHEY, CDR2 SVGAGI. Germline trimming cut 2 bases from V and 3 bases from J; bases unmatched to any gene: 4. CDR3 bases: TGTGCCAGCAGTTACAGAGCTAGCGGGAGCTACGAGCAGTACTTC. Protein sequence: CASSYRASGSYEQYF.

This chain uses TRBV7-2 with TRBJ1-1, with D unclear. This CDR3 has 13 residues. The germline V and J ends were trimmed by 1 base and 6 bases, with 9 bases remaining between them. CDR1 is SGHTA and CDR2 is FQGNSA in the germline V gene. DNA of the CDR3: TGTGCCAGCAGCTTAGATCGGTCGGCTGAAGCTTTCTTT. Amino acids: CASSLDRSAEAFF. The full variable domain, completed using reference TRBV7-2 and TRBJ1-1, is GAGVSQSPSNKVTEKGKDVELRCDPISGHTALYWYRQSLGQGLEFLIYFQGNSAPDKSGLPSDRFSAERTGGSVSTLTIQRTQQEDSAVYLCASSLDRSAEAFFGQGTRLTVV.

This sequence joins TRBV28 and TRBJ1-2; D call uncertain. Germline V gene data show CDR1 as MDHEN and CDR2 as SYDVKM. The CDR3 runs 14 residues. The germline V and J ends were trimmed by 6 bases and 4 bases, with 15 bases remaining between them. CDR3 residues: CASRYGVWAYGYTF. The CDR3 DNA is TGTGCCAGCAGATACGGGGTTTGGGCCTATGGCTACACCTTC.

This chain joins TRBV6-5 and TRBJ1-3; TRBD1 is a possible D gene (6 bases). CDR3 length: 14 amino acids. V shed 6 bases and J shed 2 bases, with 11 bases lying between them. Germline CDR1 is MNHEY and CDR2 is SVGAGI. This CDR3 is CASRLTGAGNTIYF. CDR3 nucleotides: TGTGCCAGCAGGTTGACAGGAGCTGGAAACACCATATATTTT.

This clone appeared a single time. The chain combines TRBV7-3 with TRBJ2-7; D not certain. This CDR3 is built from 14 residues. From germline, CDR1 is SGHTA and CDR2 FQGTGA. Trimming shortened V by 5 bases and J by 3 bases, and 14 bases separated the two germline ends. The CDR3 reads CASSVNPDGYEQYF. The CDR3, as DNA: TGTGCCAGCAGCGTCAACCCGGACGGCTACGAGCAGTACTTC.

In this sample, this clone turned up a few times. The genes are TRBV2 and TRBJ2-5; D unresolved. Germline CDR1 SNHLY, CDR2 FYNNEI. The CDR3 is 11 amino acids. Trimming took 2 bases from V and 5 from J, leaving 3 bases between them. CDR3 loop: CASSEYETQYF. CDR3 in DNA: TGTGCCAGCAGTGAATACGAGACCCAGTACTTC.

Comment on this clone: An end of the junction differs from the germline gene, which may be a read error. This CDR3 is also generated by other DNA sequences in the sample. V is TRBV6-1 and J is TRBJ2-3, with 9 bases aligning to TRBD1. The CDR3 length is 16 residues. Germline CDR1 reads MNHNS; CDR2 reads SASEGT. The CDR3 is CASSEPPGQGADTQYF. In DNA, the CDR3 is TGTGCCAGCAGTGAACCCCCGGGACAGGGTGCAGACACGCAGTATTTT.

DNA of the CDR3: TGTGCCAGCAGCTTAGCGCACTCCGGACTGTTTTTT. The encoded protein is CASSLAHSGLFF. The V gene is TRBV7-8, the J gene TRBJ1-4; no clear D. Trimming took 0 bases from V and 13 from J, leaving 9 bases between them. CDR3 length: 12 residues. Germline V CDR1 and CDR2: SGHVS, FQNEAQ.

The chain has TRBV10-3 and TRBJ2-4; no firm D call. This CDR3 has 13 residues. V lost 4 bases and J lost 5, with 9 bases in between. Germline CDR1 ENHRY, CDR2 SYGVKD. This chain's CDR3 is CAISGGRENIQYF. As DNA, the CDR3 is TGTGCCATCAGTGGGGGTCGAGAAAACATTCAGTACTTC.

The chain is built from TRBV6-1 and TRBJ2-7; no definite D call. Looked up from germline, CDR1 is MNHNS and CDR2 is SASEGT. V gave up 7 bases and J gave up 6 bases, with 16 bases separating them. The CDR3 sequence is 13 residues long. CDR3 sequence reads: CASTVRSVTEQYF. In DNA, the CDR3 is TGTGCCAGCACCGTGAGGAGTGTAACCGAGCAGTACTTC.

This rearrangement joins TRBV25-1 to TRBJ2-5; possibly TRBD1 or TRBD2 for D (6 bases each). This CDR3 has 14 amino acids. CDR1 and CDR2 (germline): MGHDK, SYGVNS. Between the trimmed V and J ends, which lost 6 bases and 5 bases, there was a span of 16 bases. CDR3 bases: TGTGCCAGCAGGGACAGCAGCAGCGGGGAGACCCAGTACTTC. Translated: CASRDSSSGETQYF.

The genes are TRBV13 and TRBJ2-3; 7 bases align to TRBD2. Germline V CDR1 and CDR2: PRHDT, FYEKMQ (reference sequence). Trimming at V came to 5 bases and at J to 0 bases, leaving 14 bases not matched to a gene. The CDR3 extends over 18 amino acids. The CDR3: CASSPRIREAASTDTQYF. The CDR3 DNA sequence: TGTGCCAGCAGCCCACGGATCCGGGAGGCGGCAAGCACAGATACGCAGTATTTT.

Worth noting for this clone: Other DNA sequences in the sample encode the same CDR3. CDR3 sequence (DNA): TGCGCCAGCAGCAACACAGATACGCAGTATTTT. Its translation is CASSNTDTQYF. This chain uses TRBV5-1 with TRBJ2-3; no clear D. Trimming removed 4 bases at V and 2 bases at J, with 2 bases between. CDR1 SGHRS and CDR2 YFSETQ come from the germline V gene. The CDR3 is 11 amino acids.

This chain connects TRBV7-3 to TRBJ1-2; tentative D call: TRBD1 (6 bases). The length of the CDR3 is 15 residues. V gave up 1 base and J gave up 7 bases, with 16 bases separating them. Germline values: CDR1 SGHTA, CDR2 FQGTGA. Written as DNA, the CDR3 is TGTGCCAGCAGCTTAAATGGGGGCACCTCCAGTGGCTACACCTTC. Residues: CASSLNGGTSSGYTF.

V gene TRBV28 combines with J gene TRBJ1-5, with D perhaps matching TRBD1 (6 bases). The CDR3 runs to 18 residues. CDR1 and CDR2 (germline): MDHEN, SYDVKM. Deletions cut 6 bases from V and 6 bases from J, with 27 bases between. CDR3 bases: TGTGCCAGCAGGTTAGGATGGGGGACATCTCTAGCGGGTCAGCCCCAGCATTTT. Protein product: CASRLGWGTSLAGQPQHF.

This clone was seen just once. The rearrangement joins TRBV2 to TRBJ1-2; TRBD1 matches 9 bases. The V gene's germline CDR1 is SNHLY and CDR2 FYNNEI. This CDR3 has 14 residues. The ends lost 8 bases at V and 8 bases at J; junction bases unmatched: 12. In DNA, the CDR3 is TGTGCCAGCGGACAGGGGCCGACGATTAGCGGCTACACCTTC. Translating it yields CASGQGPTISGYTF.

V gene TRBV11-3 combines with J gene TRBJ2-3; D is possibly TRBD2 (6 bases). From germline, CDR1 is SGHNT and CDR2 YENEEA. The CDR3 extends over 13 amino acids. With 0 bases removed from V and 9 bases from J, the gap between germline ends came to 10 bases. This CDR3 is CASSLDGTVTQYF. CDR3 nucleotides: TGTGCCAGCAGCTTAGACGGGACTGTGACGCAGTATTTT.

The CDR3 is CASTKRGSPGISQFF. The CDR3 DNA follows: TGTGCCAGCACCAAAAGGGGGAGCCCGGGAATATCCCAGTTCTTC. The rearrangement uses TRBV28 and TRBJ2-1; D possibly corresponds to TRBD1 (6 bases). The length of the CDR3 is 15 residues. V lost 7 bases and J lost 13, with 26 bases in between. The V gene's germline CDR1 is MDHEN and CDR2 SYDVKM.

J is TRBJ1-4 and V is TRBV27; no reliable D call. This CDR3 has 14 residues. The germline V gene has CDR1 MNHEY and CDR2 SMNVEV (reference sequence). Trimming removed 0 bases from V and 7 bases from J, with 9 bases in between. The CDR3 protein is CASSLSRASEKLFF. The CDR3 coding sequence is TGTGCCAGCAGTTTATCGAGGGCCTCTGAAAAACTGTTTTTT.